A selection of T cell receptor beta chains follows, all from one sample in a study of cytomegalovirus exposure and HLA in healthy donors. Here immunoSEQ multiplex PCR was the method, and the copy in TCRdb shows in-frame clones only, minus some. The data contain just under 75,000 clones, around 94% of them seen just once; the ten biggest clones take up about 3.5%. The sequenced sample consisted of PBMCs. These TCRs come from a woman between 18 and 29 years old in good health and CMV-seropositive. The CDR3 runs from the conserved cysteine through the conserved F or W. A D gene is named only where the DNA matches it firmly. Not every row has a clone size; where given, it reads once, few, many or a size class.

V gene,clone size,D gene,J gene,CDR3 DNA,CDR3 protein
TRBV21-1,.,.,TRBJ2-7,TGTGCCAGCAGCAAGGGGAGCCGGGACGAGCAGTACTTC,CASSKGSRDEQYF
TRBV19,.,.,TRBJ1-4,TGTGCCAGTAGTGCACTCTCCGTTGAAAAACTGTTTTTT,CASSALSVEKLFF
TRBV13,.,.,TRBJ1-2,TGTGCCAGCAGCTTAGGACCAGCTAACTATGGCTACACCTTC,CASSLGPANYGYTF
TRBV6-1,.,.,TRBJ1-4,TGTGCCAGCAGTGAATCGGGGGACTGGTATGAAAAACTGTTTTTT,CASSESGDWYEKLFF
TRBV27,.,.,TRBJ2-1,TGTGCCAGCAGTTCCGTCCTAGGAGCCAATGAGCAGTTCTTC,CASSSVLGANEQFF
TRBV29-1,.,.,TRBJ2-6,TGCAGCGCTGCCCGGGACACGGATTCTGGGGCCAACGTCCTGACTTTC,CSAARDTDSGANVLTF
TRBV6-1,few,.,TRBJ2-3,TGTGCCAGCAGTGAATCTAGCCTTTTTGATACGCAGTATTTT,CASSESSLFDTQYF
TRBV19,.,.,TRBJ1-1,TGTGCCAGTAGTATAGACCGCAGGGAGAACACTGAAGCTTTCTTT,CASSIDRRENTEAFF
TRBV6-5,.,.,TRBJ2-1,TGTGCCAGCAGTACTCTAGGAGTAGAGGGCAATGAGCAGTTCTTC,CASSTLGVEGNEQFF
TRBV10-2,once,TRBD1,TRBJ1-4,TGCGCCAGCAGTGAGGGCGGGACAGGGGGCGAAAAACTGTTTTTT,CASSEGGTGGEKLFF
TRBV29-1,.,.,TRBJ2-1,TGCAGCGTTGAAAGCTCCGATGAGCAGTTCTTC,CSVESSDEQFF
TRBV2,once,.,TRBJ1-6,TGTGCCAGCAAAGCAGGGGTTAATTCACCCCTCCACTTT,CASKAGVNSPLHF
TRBV30,.,.,TRBJ1-4,TGTGCCTGGATGAGGAATGAAAAACTGTTTTTT,CAWMRNEKLFF
TRBV7-6,.,TRBD2,TRBJ2-3,TGTGCCAGCAGCTCCGGGACTAGCGGGTTTCCTAGCACAGATACGCAGTATTTT,CASSSGTSGFPSTDTQYF
TRBV9,.,TRBD1,TRBJ1-5,TGTGCCAGCAGCGGACAGGGAAGCAATCAGCCCCAGCATTTT,CASSGQGSNQPQHF
TRBV28,.,.,TRBJ2-5,TGTGCCAGCAGTCAGGGGTCCCAACGGGAGACCCAGTACTTC,CASSQGSQRETQYF
TRBV19,.,.,TRBJ1-1,TGTGCCAGTAGTATAGGGAGGGGAGGCGTGAACACTGAAGCTTTCTTT,CASSIGRGGVNTEAFF
TRBV18,.,.,TRBJ2-3,TGTGCCAGCTCTGCACCGGGACTGTATCAAGATACGCAGTATTTT,CASSAPGLYQDTQYF
TRBV5-4,.,TRBD1,TRBJ1-6,TGTGCCAGCAGCTTGACCGGGGGACAGGGAACGGGGTCCTATAATTCACCCCTCCACTTT,CASSLTGGQGTGSYNSPLHF
TRBV5-1,.,TRBD2,TRBJ2-1,TGCGCCAGCAGCTTGCCCCTTGGTGGAGCGGGAGCTGGTAATGAGCAGTTCTTC,CASSLPLGGAGAGNEQFF
TRBV7-9,.,TRBD1,TRBJ2-2,TGTGCCAGCACTCCGAGACAGGGGGCTACCGGGGAGCTGTTTTTT,CASTPRQGATGELFF
TRBV5-1,.,.,TRBJ2-1,TGCGCCAGCAGCTTGCGCAGCTACAATGAGCAGTTCTTC,CASSLRSYNEQFF
TRBV2,.,.,TRBJ2-5,TGTGCCAGCAAGGGGATGACGATAATGGAAAAAGAGACCCAGTACTTC,CASKGMTIMEKETQYF
TRBV2,.,TRBD1,TRBJ1-2,TGTGCCAGCACCGGGGGGGGACAGGGCACCTATGGCTACACCTTC,CASTGGGQGTYGYTF
TRBV5-1,.,TRBD1,TRBJ2-4,TGCGCCAGCAGCCCCGGGACAGGGCTCAACATTCAGTACTTC,CASSPGTGLNIQYF
TRBV2,.,TRBD1,TRBJ1-2,TGTGCCAGCATGCCAGGGGGCTATCTAGGCTACACCTTC,CASMPGGYLGYTF
TRBV15,.,.,TRBJ1-4,TGTGCCACCAGCAGAGAGTTACCCACAGGGAACACTAATGAAAAACTGTTTTTT,CATSRELPTGNTNEKLFF
TRBV5-6,.,.,TRBJ2-1,TGTGCCAGCACCTCCTCGCGGATTCTTAACAATGAGCAGTTCTTC,CASTSSRILNNEQFF
TRBV2,.,.,TRBJ1-5,TGTGCCAGCAGCTACCGTAGGACAGCCTATGATCAGCCCCAGCATTTT,CASSYRRTAYDQPQHF
TRBV6-4,.,.,TRBJ1-2,TGTGCCAGCAGTGACGAAGCAGGGCTCGCTAGTTATGGCTACACCTTC,CASSDEAGLASYGYTF
TRBV7-7,once,.,TRBJ2-2,TGTGCTAGCAGCCCGACATTACAGGACACCGGGGAGCTGTTTTTT,CASSPTLQDTGELFF
TRBV2,.,TRBD1,TRBJ2-2,TGTGCCAGCAGTGAAGCGGGGACAGGGAGGTCCGGGGAGCTGTTTTTT,CASSEAGTGRSGELFF
TRBV19,.,.,TRBJ2-3,TGTGCCAGTAGGGCGGGGAAGTCACCTAGCACAGATACGCAGTATTTT,CASRAGKSPSTDTQYF
TRBV7-9,.,.,TRBJ2-2,TGTGCCAGCAGCCAGCTCGGGACATGGGCCGGGGAGCTGTTTTTT,CASSQLGTWAGELFF
TRBV18,.,TRBD1,TRBJ2-1,TGTGCCAGCTCACTTAATGGACAGGGACCTACCCATGAGCAGTTCTTC,CASSLNGQGPTHEQFF
TRBV7-9,.,TRBD2,TRBJ2-7,TGTGCCAGCAGCGAGGGGACTAGCGGACCGAAAACCTACGAGCAGTACTTC,CASSEGTSGPKTYEQYF